This T cell receptor beta chain was found in a study of T cell repertoires in cytomegalovirus infection. At the level of the study: Indicated by public TCR beta signatures were CMV infection and matching HLA type. Findings and caveats of the study: Individuals carrying CMV plus the relevant HLA were identified by cumulative frequency of public TCR beta families.

This clonotype came up many times. Its antigen is currently unknown. The V end was cut by 3 bases, the J end by 4 bases, with 15 bases between. The germline V gene encodes CDR1 LGHNA and CDR2 YNFKEQ. The CDR3 has 16 residues. Using its own MiXCR run on the reads, TCRdb lists one record per CDR3 protein. The sample records approximately 550,000 distinct CDR3 sequences, 15% to 20% being singletons. The chain joins TRBV4-2 to TRBJ1-4; D is perhaps TRBD1 (5 bases). The sample comprised CD8+ T cells from PBMCs. The receptor's source is a human donor in good health (CMV status not recorded). Some clones in this sample may be carry-over from other donors' samples. CDR3 bases: TGTGCCAGCAGCCAGGCTCAGACAGAGTTTAATGAAAAACTGTTTTTT. Its protein is CASSQAQTEFNEKLFF.